This section outlines one T cell receptor beta chain sequence together with its context. Its target is unknown. Data came from immunoSEQ multiplex PCR; TCRdb stores just in-frame clones and leaves some out. The top ten hold 11% of the sample, which has about 43,000 clones, around 78% seen once. The CDR3 has 15 residues. The germline gives CDR1 SGHTA, CDR2 FQGNSA. The trim removed 1 base at V and 5 bases at J, leaving 4 bases unmatched. These data come from a study of vaccination effects on CD4 cells after COVID-19. Study-wide results and limits: Healthy vaccine recipients' vaccine-induced clones were almost all SARS-CoV-2 mono-reactive. Early timepoints after infection were absent, and convalescent patients were few in the study.

Under the ViraFEST assay, PBMC were stimulated with viral peptide pools so that antigen-specific CD4+ T cells expanded. Sequencing was performed afterwards. Subsequent to a culture period of under twelve days, CD4+ T cells were isolated. Prior SARS-CoV-2 infection was absent in the vaccine recipients, as shown by negative nucleocapsid antibodies. PBMC cultures contained two million cells per well, approximately 9.2 IU/ml IL-2 and around 9.6 ug/ml peptides. The J gene is TRBJ2-1, the V gene TRBV7-2, with 8 bases that match TRBD2. The sequence was obtained from a human donor who received a COVID-19 vaccine. Specimen: CD4+ T cells from PBMCs cultured with SARS-CoV-2 spike peptides, collected before COVID-19 vaccination. The CDR3 loop reads CASSLVGGGNNEQFF. In DNA, the CDR3 is TGTGCCAGCAGCTTAGTGGGCGGGGGGAACAATGAGCAGTTCTTC. The full variable domain, in which reference TRBV7-2 and TRBJ2-1 provide the parts outside the CDR3, is GAGVSQSPSNKVTEKGKDVELRCDPISGHTALYWYRQSLGQGLEFLIYFQGNSAPDKSGLPSDRFSAERTGGSVSTLTIQRTQQEDSAVYLCASSLVGGGNNEQFFGPGTRLTVL.